A single sample gave rise to the 31 T cell receptor beta chains below, sequenced in a study of shared T cell receptors in the human thymus. Produced via immunoSEQ multiplex PCR; TCRdb's table is partial and in-frame only. This sample yields around 730,000 clones, of which 70% to 90% are seen a single time; more than 0.01% belongs to the top ten. This sample also appeared in a second study, on human thymus T cells.

Sequenced material: thymocytes. The receptors were gathered from a girl in the first two years of life with a congenital heart defect.

This clone was recorded only once. V usage is TRBV28 and J usage is TRBJ1-2; D call uncertain. Trimming removed 3 bases from V and 11 bases from J, with 19 bases in between. Germline V gene lookup returns CDR1 MDHEN and CDR2 SYDVKM. This CDR3 is 14 amino acids long. The CDR3 region has the DNA TGTGCCAGCAGTTTTGAGGGCCTCCAAGAGGTGTACACCTTC. This codes for CASSFEGLQEVYTF.

The chain employs TRBV7-9 and TRBJ2-5, with a possible D match to TRBD2 (7 bases). The CDR3 extends over 17 amino acids. The germline V gene has CDR1 SEHNR and CDR2 FQNEAQ (reference sequence). V was pared by 4 bases and J by 7 bases, with 25 bases between. CDR3 nucleotides: TGTGCCAGCAGCTCCTACGGTGGGGGGGGCCTGTCAGCGACCCAGTACTTC. Translation: CASSSYGGGGLSATQYF.

This clone was detected a few times. The chain uses TRBV28 and TRBJ2-7; tentative D call: TRBD1 (5 bases). Germline assignment: CDR1 MDHEN and CDR2 SYDVKM. Trimming removed 4 bases from V and 3 bases from J, with 19 bases in between. The CDR3 length is 16 residues. The CDR3 spells CASSSPSGRVLYEQYF. In DNA form, the CDR3 reads TGTGCCAGCAGTTCCCCATCCGGCAGGGTACTCTACGAGCAGTACTTC.

V and J are TRBV4-1 and TRBJ1-1; possibly TRBD1 for D (6 bases). The V gene lost 2 bases and the J gene lost 1 base, with 14 bases spanning the gap. Germline V gene sequence: CDR1 MGHRA, CDR2 YSYEKL. The CDR3 is 16 residues long. CDR3 sequence reads: CASSQITGYENTEAFF. DNA of the CDR3: TGCGCCAGCAGCCAAATAACAGGGTATGAGAACACTGAAGCTTTCTTT.

This clone was seen a handful of times. This sequence joins TRBV18 and TRBJ1-2, with 9 bases fitting TRBD1. V trimming: 0 bases; J trimming: 6 bases; junction bases outside the gene matches: 8. Germline lookup yields CDR1 KGHSH and CDR2 LQKENI. This CDR3 comprises 16 residues. For the CDR3, the DNA is TGTGCCAGCTCACCACCGGATGGACAGGGGCTCCATGGCTACACCTTC. It codes for CASSPPDGQGLHGYTF.

The rearrangement links TRBV4-1 to TRBJ1-3, with 7 nucleotides matching TRBD1. This CDR3 has 17 residues. Trimming cost V 1 base and J 2 bases; bases outside gene matches: 8. CDR1 and CDR2 from the germline V gene are MGHRA and YSYEKL. The CDR3, as DNA: TGCGCCAGCAGCCAAGGTTTTGAGGGGGCGGCTGGAAACACCATATATTTT. Protein product: CASSQGFEGAAGNTIYF.

CDR3 protein: CATSTSAGWYEQYF. The DNA for the CDR3 is TGTGCCACCAGCACATCAGCGGGGTGGTACGAGCAGTACTTC. The V gene is TRBV15, the J gene TRBJ2-7; TRBD2 matches 7 bases. Germline V gives CDR1 LNHNV, CDR2 YYDKDF (reference sequence). The CDR3 totals 14 residues. The trim removed 4 bases at V and 4 bases at J, leaving 7 bases unmatched.

V usage is TRBV29-1 and J usage is TRBJ2-1; 8 bases map to TRBD2. The CDR3 covers 13 residues. J gave up 9 bases and V 7 bases, and 11 bases lay outside the gene matches. Germline values: CDR1 SQVTM, CDR2 ANQGSEA. CDR3 in amino acids: CSAAPRGGGEQFF. CDR3 coding DNA: TGCAGCGCTGCCCCCCGGGGGGGTGGTGAGCAGTTCTTC.

This chain's CDR3 is CASSPVGGNNSPLHF. Here the CDR3 DNA reads TGTGCCAGCTCACCAGTGGGAGGCAATAATTCACCCCTCCACTTT. This rearrangement joins TRBV18 to TRBJ1-6; no firm D call. The V gene lost 2 bases and the J gene lost 5 bases, with 10 bases spanning the gap. The length of the CDR3 is 15 residues. CDR1 and CDR2 (germline): KGHSH, LQKENI.

The rearrangement links TRBV15 to TRBJ1-5; D might be TRBD1 (5 bases). This CDR3 region has 17 residues. Germline-derived CDR1 and CDR2 are LNHNV and YYDKDF (reference sequence). V was clipped by 5 bases and J by 9 bases, with 26 bases between them. CDR3: CATSGVVKGLHVRPQHF. The CDR3 nucleotides read TGTGCCACCAGCGGAGTGGTCAAGGGGCTCCACGTGAGGCCCCAGCATTTT.

The chain combines TRBV27 with TRBJ2-5, with TRBD2 identical over 9 bases. J was trimmed by 5 bases and V by 8 bases; bases with no gene match: 12. CDR1 is MNHEY and CDR2 is SMNVEV in the germline V gene (reference sequence). The CDR3 runs 15 residues. This CDR3 reads CASGLAGLKTETQYF. Written as DNA, the CDR3 is TGTGCCAGCGGGCTAGCGGGGCTTAAGACGGAGACCCAGTACTTC.

The V and J genes are TRBV9 and TRBJ2-3, with 14 bases lining up with TRBD2. Germline lookup yields CDR1 SGDLS and CDR2 YYNGEE. V was clipped by 8 bases and J by 7 bases; unmatched bases: 9. This CDR3 is 15 amino acids long. CDR3 residues: CASSPGTSGGHTQYF. The CDR3 DNA is TGTGCCAGTTCGCCCGGGACTAGCGGGGGCCATACGCAGTATTTT.

The chain has TRBV7-9 and TRBJ1-1; 11 nucleotides line up with TRBD1. V trimming: 0 bases; J trimming: 5 bases; junction bases outside the gene matches: 5. CDR1 and CDR2 (germline): SEHNR, FQNEAQ (reference sequence). The length of the CDR3 is 16 residues. The chain's CDR3 is CASSLAPGQGGTEAFF. The CDR3 DNA sequence: TGTGCCAGCAGCTTAGCTCCGGGACAGGGGGGTACTGAAGCTTTCTTT.

The chain links TRBV6-4 to TRBJ1-4, with D perhaps TRBD1 (5 bases). The ends were cut back, 2 bases at V and 8 bases at J, with 9 bases in the middle. This CDR3 has 13 residues. Germline V gene lookup returns CDR1 MRHNA and CDR2 SNTAGT. This CDR3 reads CASSDREGEKLFF. CDR3 in DNA: TGTGCCAGCAGTGACAGGGAGGGGGAAAAACTGTTTTTT.

Written as DNA, the CDR3 is TGTGCCAGCAGCCCCCAGGGAAACACAGATACGCAGTATTTT. Translation: CASSPQGNTDTQYF. The rearrangement links TRBV7-4 to TRBJ2-3; tentatively, D is TRBD1 (5 bases). CDR1 and CDR2 (germline): SGHVT, SQSDAQ. The CDR3 has 14 amino acids. The V and J ends lost 5 bases and 2 bases respectively, with 11 bases between them.

The rearrangement links TRBV7-2 to TRBJ2-3, with 8 bases aligning to TRBD2. This CDR3 is 15 amino acids long. After removal of 8 bases from V and 0 bases from J, the junction contained 7 bases not matched to a gene. CDR1 is SGHTA and CDR2 is FQGNSA in the germline V gene. CDR3 amino acids: CASWVAGTSTDTQYF. CDR3 nucleotide sequence: TGTGCCAGCTGGGTAGCGGGGACCAGCACAGATACGCAGTATTTT.

CDR3 residues: CATSHPSALNNCEAFF. For the CDR3, the DNA is TGTGCCACCTCACATCCCAGTGCCCTGAACAATTGTGAAGCTTTCTTT. This sequence joins TRBV2 and TRBJ1-1; D unclear. The V gene lost 10 bases and the J gene lost 7 bases, with 28 bases spanning the gap. The CDR3 sequence is 16 residues long. CDR1 SNHLY and CDR2 FYNNEI come from the germline V gene.

The rearrangement joins TRBV6-1 to TRBJ2-7; 8 bases map to TRBD1. The germline gives CDR1 MNHNS, CDR2 SASEGT. CDR3 length: 15 residues. Losses at the gene ends were 7 bases for V and 4 bases for J; bases not matched to a gene: 12. The CDR3 sequence is CASKGADRGPYEQYF. For the CDR3, the DNA is TGTGCCAGCAAGGGAGCTGACAGGGGACCTTACGAGCAGTACTTC.

The gene calls are TRBV10-3 and TRBJ1-1; 9 bases match TRBD1. The germline V gene encodes CDR1 ENHRY and CDR2 SYGVKD. This CDR3 is built from 13 residues. Trimming at V came to 7 bases and at J to 5 bases, leaving 5 bases not matched to a gene. The CDR3 reads CAITNRGRTEAFF. DNA of the CDR3: TGTGCCATCACCAACAGGGGGCGAACTGAAGCTTTCTTT.

On this clone itself: Other DNA sequences from this sample encode an identical CDR3 as well. The chain's CDR3 is CASSVGGSSGNTIYF. The CDR3 DNA reads TGTGCCAGCAGCGTTGGAGGGAGCTCTGGAAACACCATATATTTT. V gene TRBV9 combines with J gene TRBJ1-3; D remains ambiguous. The CDR3 is 15 residues long. Deletions cut 2 bases from V and 0 bases from J, with 9 bases between. The V gene's germline CDR1 is SGDLS and CDR2 YYNGEE.

The V call is TRBV5-4, the J call TRBJ2-7; TRBD2 agrees at 8 bases. The CDR3 has 14 amino acids. J was trimmed by 2 bases and V by 4 bases; bases with no gene match: 5. Germline V gives CDR1 SGHNT, CDR2 YYREEE (reference sequence). The CDR3: CASSLGLVTYEQYF. The CDR3 DNA is TGTGCCAGCAGCCTGGGACTAGTCACCTACGAGCAGTACTTC.

This clone appeared a few times. The V call is TRBV14, the J call TRBJ1-6; the D is unclear. CDR1 is SGHDN, CDR2 FVKESK, per germline. CDR3 length: 18 amino acids. V gave up 0 bases and J gave up 9 bases, with 21 bases separating them. The chain's CDR3 is CASSQEVTTRGSGSPLHF. DNA of the CDR3: TGTGCCAGCAGCCAAGAAGTGACCACACGGGGATCAGGTTCACCCCTCCACTTT.

This chain links TRBV4-1 with TRBJ1-3, with D hard to call. Germline-derived CDR1 and CDR2 are MGHRA and YSYEKL. The CDR3 covers 18 residues. The germline V and J ends were trimmed by 2 bases and 2 bases, with 19 bases remaining between them. This chain's CDR3 is CASSQYPRISVAGNTIYF. The CDR3 nucleotides are TGCGCCAGCAGCCAATATCCCCGAATCAGTGTGGCTGGAAACACCATATATTTT.

The chain employs TRBV7-9 and TRBJ2-5; 11 bases are shared with TRBD2. Trimming cost V 5 bases and J 3 bases; bases outside gene matches: 14. The V gene's germline CDR1 is SEHNR and CDR2 FQNEAQ (reference sequence). The CDR3 is 18 amino acids. The CDR3 loop is CASSRPTSGASHKETQYF. Written as DNA, the CDR3 is TGTGCCAGCAGCCGGCCGACTAGCGGGGCCTCCCATAAAGAGACCCAGTACTTC.

Notes on this clone: At one of its ends the junction is not consistent with the germline gene, which may arise from a read error. The chain uses TRBV4-1 and TRBJ1-1; D unclear. The V gene's germline CDR1 is MGHRA and CDR2 YSYEKL. This CDR3 has 15 residues. Written as DNA, the CDR3 is TGCGCCAGCAGCCAAGATAAAAGGGAGCTCGCCCCCCTGGTCTTT. Its translation is CASSQDKRELAPLVF.

The rearrangement uses TRBV13 and TRBJ2-2; 14 bases match TRBD2. With V trimmed by 3 bases and J by 1 base, 1 base remained unmatched. CDR1 and CDR2 (germline): PRHDT, FYEKMQ (reference sequence). The CDR3 is 17 amino acids. CDR3 coding DNA: TGTGCCAGCAGCTTGACTAGCGGGGGGGAGAACACCGGGGAGCTGTTTTTT. It encodes CASSLTSGGENTGELFF.

This chain links TRBV15 with TRBJ2-1; possible D gene TRBD2, 7 bases. The germline V gene encodes CDR1 LNHNV and CDR2 YYDKDF (reference sequence). The CDR3 runs to 14 residues. The ends were cut back, 5 bases at V and 8 bases at J, with 16 bases in the middle. The CDR3 protein is CATSYRRGAHEQFF. Here the CDR3 DNA reads TGTGCCACCAGCTACCGTCGGGGGGCTCATGAGCAGTTCTTC.

This rearrangement joins TRBV5-6 to TRBJ2-1; unclear D gene. V lost 3 bases, J lost 9 bases, and 16 bases lay in between. CDR1 SGHDT and CDR2 YYEEEE come from the germline V gene. CDR3 length: 14 residues. CDR3 sequence: CASSSRNIRPEQFF. CDR3 bases: TGTGCCAGCAGCTCTCGTAATATCAGGCCTGAGCAGTTCTTC.

The count of this clone is one. The rearrangement links TRBV7-3 to TRBJ2-2, with D possibly being TRBD2 (5 bases). The CDR3 loop spans 14 amino acids. CDR1 and CDR2 (germline): SGHTA, FQGTGA. V dropped 5 bases and J dropped 10 bases, with 17 bases sitting between them. CDR3 region: CASSPEAGVEELFF. CDR3 sequence (DNA): TGTGCCAGCAGCCCGGAGGCTGGAGTAGAGGAGCTGTTTTTT.

CDR3 bases: TGTGCCAGCAGCAAAGGGTTGACAGCCCCGTCTGGGGCCAACGTCCTGACTTTC. Translating it yields CASSKGLTAPSGANVLTF. The rearrangement joins TRBV21-1 to TRBJ2-6; TRBD1 is the table's D call and was not checked against the DNA. TRBV21-1 is a known pseudogene. The CDR3 length is 18 residues.

The chain links TRBV28 to TRBJ2-5, with a weak D call TRBD1 (5 bases). The last part of the DNA fits TRBJ2-7 better; the J call may be wrong. This CDR3 is 12 amino acids long. Germline values: CDR1 MDHEN, CDR2 SYDVKM. The CDR3 sequence: CASSSRVYEQYF. The CDR3 DNA sequence: TGTGCCAGCAGTTCCAGGGTCTACGAGCAGTACTTC.